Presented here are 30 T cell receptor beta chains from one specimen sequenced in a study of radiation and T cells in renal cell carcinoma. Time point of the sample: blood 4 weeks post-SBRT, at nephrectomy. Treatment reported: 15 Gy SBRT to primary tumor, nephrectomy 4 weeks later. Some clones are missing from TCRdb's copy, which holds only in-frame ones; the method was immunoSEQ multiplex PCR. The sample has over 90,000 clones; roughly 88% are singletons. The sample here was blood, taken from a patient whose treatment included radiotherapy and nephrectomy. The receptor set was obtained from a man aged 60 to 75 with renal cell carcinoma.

DNA of the CDR3: TGCGCCAGCAGCCAAGAAGCCGGGAGAGGAATCGGCTACACCTTC. The encoded protein is CASSQEAGRGIGYTF. V is TRBV4-1 and J is TRBJ1-2; D gene ambiguous. Trimming stripped 0 bases from V and 8 bases from J, with 16 bases between. The germline gives CDR1 MGHRA, CDR2 YSYEKL. The CDR3 sequence is 15 residues long.

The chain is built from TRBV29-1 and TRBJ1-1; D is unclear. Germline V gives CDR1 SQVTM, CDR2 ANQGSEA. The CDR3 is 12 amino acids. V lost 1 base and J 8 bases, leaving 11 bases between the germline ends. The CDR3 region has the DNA TGCAGCGTTGAAGGTTTTGCAGCAGAAGCTTTCTTT. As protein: CSVEGFAAEAFF.

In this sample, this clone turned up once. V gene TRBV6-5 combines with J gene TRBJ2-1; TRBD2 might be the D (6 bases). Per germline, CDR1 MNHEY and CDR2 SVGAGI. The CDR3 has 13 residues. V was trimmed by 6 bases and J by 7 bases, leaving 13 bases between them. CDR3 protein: CASSPGGLNEQFF. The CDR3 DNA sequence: TGTGCCAGCAGCCCCGGAGGGCTAAATGAGCAGTTCTTC.

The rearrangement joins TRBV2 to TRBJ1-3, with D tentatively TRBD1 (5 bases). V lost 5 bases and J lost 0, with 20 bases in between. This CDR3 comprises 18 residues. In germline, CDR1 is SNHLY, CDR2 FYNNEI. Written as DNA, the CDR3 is TGTGCCAGCAGTACCCAAGGGGCTCGGATTGTCTCTGGAAACACCATATATTTT. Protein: CASSTQGARIVSGNTIYF.

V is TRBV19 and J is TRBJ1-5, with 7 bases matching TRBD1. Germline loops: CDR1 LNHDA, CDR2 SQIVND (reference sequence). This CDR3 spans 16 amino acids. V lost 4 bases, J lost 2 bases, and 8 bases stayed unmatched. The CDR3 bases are TGTGCCAGTAGTACCCCGACAGGGTACGGCAATCAGCCCCAGCATTTT. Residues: CASSTPTGYGNQPQHF.

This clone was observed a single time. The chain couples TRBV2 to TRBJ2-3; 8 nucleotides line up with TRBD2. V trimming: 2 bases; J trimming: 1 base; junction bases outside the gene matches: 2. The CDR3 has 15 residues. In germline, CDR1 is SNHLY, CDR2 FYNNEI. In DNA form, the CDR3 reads TGTGCCAGCAGTGAACCACTAGCGGGCACAGATACGCAGTATTTT. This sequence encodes CASSEPLAGTDTQYF.

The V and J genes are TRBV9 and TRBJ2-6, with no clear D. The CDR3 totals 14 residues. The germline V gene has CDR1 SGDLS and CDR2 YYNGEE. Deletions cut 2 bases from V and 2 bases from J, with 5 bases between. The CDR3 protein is CASSVNTGANVLTF. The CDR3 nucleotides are TGTGCCAGCAGCGTTAACACTGGGGCCAACGTCCTGACTTTC. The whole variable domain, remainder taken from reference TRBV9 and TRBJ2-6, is DSGVTQTPKHLITATGQRVTLRCSPRSGDLSVYWYQQSLDQGLQFLIQYYNGEERAKGNILERFSAQQFPDLHSELNLSSLELGDSALYFCASSVNTGANVLTFGAGSRLTVL.

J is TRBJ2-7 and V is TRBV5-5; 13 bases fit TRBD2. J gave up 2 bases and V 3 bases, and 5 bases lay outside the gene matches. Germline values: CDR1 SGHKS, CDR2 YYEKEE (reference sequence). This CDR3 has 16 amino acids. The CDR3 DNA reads TGTGCCAGCAGCTCCCCGACTAGCGGGAGGACCTACGAGCAGTACTTC. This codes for CASSSPTSGRTYEQYF. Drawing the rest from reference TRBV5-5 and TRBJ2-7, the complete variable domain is DAGVTQSPTHLIKTRGQQVTLRCSPISGHKSVSWYQQVLGQGPQFIFQYYEKEERGRGNFPDRFSARQFPNYSSELNVNALLLGDSALYLCASSSPTSGRTYEQYFGPGTRLTVT.

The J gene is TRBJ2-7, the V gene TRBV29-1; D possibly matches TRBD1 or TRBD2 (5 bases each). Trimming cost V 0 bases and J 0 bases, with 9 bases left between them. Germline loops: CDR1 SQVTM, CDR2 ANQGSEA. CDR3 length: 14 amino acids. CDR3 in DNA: TGCAGCGTTGAAGATCCGGGGCGCTCCTACGAGCAGTACTTC. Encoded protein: CSVEDPGRSYEQYF.

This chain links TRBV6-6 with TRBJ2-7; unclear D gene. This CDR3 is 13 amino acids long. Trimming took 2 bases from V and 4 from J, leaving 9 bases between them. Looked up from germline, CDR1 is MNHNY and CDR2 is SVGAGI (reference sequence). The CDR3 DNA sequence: TGTGCCAGCAGTTACGCCGTTTTATACGAGCAGTACTTC. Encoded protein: CASSYAVLYEQYF.

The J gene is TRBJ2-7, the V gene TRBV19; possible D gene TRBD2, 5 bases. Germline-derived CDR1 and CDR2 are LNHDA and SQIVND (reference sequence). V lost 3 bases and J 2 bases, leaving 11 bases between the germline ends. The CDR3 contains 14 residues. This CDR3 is CASSISEGAYEQYF. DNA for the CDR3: TGTGCCAGTAGTATTTCAGAGGGAGCCTACGAGCAGTACTTC.

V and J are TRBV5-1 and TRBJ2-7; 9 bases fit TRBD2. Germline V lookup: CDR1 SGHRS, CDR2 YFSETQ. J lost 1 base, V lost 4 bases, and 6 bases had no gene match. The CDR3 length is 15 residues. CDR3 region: CASSPGTSRSYEQYF. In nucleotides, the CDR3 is TGCGCCAGCAGCCCGGGGACTAGCAGGTCCTACGAGCAGTACTTC.

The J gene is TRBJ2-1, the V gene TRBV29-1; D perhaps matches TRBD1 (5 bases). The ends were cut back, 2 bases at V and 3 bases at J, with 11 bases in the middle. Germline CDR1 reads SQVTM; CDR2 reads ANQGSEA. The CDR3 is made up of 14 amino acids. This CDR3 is CSVESPGIYNEQFF. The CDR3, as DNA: TGCAGCGTTGAATCTCCAGGGATCTACAATGAGCAGTTCTTC.

The CDR3 reads CASRLTGTSYEQYF. The CDR3 DNA reads as TGCGCCAGCAGACTAACAGGGACCTCCTACGAGCAGTACTTC. The V call is TRBV10-2, the J call TRBJ2-7; D might be TRBD1 (6 bases). CDR3 length: 14 residues. The V and J ends lost 6 bases and 0 bases respectively, with 12 bases between them. Germline V gives CDR1 WSHSY, CDR2 SAAADI.

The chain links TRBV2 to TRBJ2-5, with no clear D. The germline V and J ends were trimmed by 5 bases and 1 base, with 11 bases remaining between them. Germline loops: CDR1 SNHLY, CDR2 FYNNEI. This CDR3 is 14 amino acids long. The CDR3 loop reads CASSTLLAQETQYF. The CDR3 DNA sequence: TGTGCCAGCAGTACCCTTCTGGCCCAAGAGACCCAGTACTTC.

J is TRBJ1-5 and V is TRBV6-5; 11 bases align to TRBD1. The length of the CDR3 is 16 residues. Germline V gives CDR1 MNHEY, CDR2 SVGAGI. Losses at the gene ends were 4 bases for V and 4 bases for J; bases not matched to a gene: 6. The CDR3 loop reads CASSFARDRGNQPQHF. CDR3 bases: TGTGCCAGCAGTTTTGCGAGGGACAGGGGGAATCAGCCCCAGCATTTT.

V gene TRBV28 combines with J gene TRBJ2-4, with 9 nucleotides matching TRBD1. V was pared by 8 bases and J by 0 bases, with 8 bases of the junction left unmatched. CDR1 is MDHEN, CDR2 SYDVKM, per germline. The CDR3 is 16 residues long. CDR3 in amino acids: CASRQGDGLAKNIQYF. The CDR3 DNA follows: TGTGCCAGCCGACAGGGGGATGGGTTAGCCAAAAACATTCAGTACTTC.

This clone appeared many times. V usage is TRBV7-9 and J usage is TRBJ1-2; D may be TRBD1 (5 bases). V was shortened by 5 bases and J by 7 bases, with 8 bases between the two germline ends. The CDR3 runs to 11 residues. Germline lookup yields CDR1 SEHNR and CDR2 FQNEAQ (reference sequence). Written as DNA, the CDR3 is TGTGCCAGCAGCACCAGGGTTGGCTACACCTTC. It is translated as CASSTRVGYTF.

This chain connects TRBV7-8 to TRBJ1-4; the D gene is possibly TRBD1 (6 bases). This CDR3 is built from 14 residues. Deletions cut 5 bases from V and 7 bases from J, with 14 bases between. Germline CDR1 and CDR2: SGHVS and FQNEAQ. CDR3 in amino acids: CASSEGGRGEKLFF. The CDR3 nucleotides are TGTGCCAGCAGCGAAGGGGGTCGAGGTGAAAAACTGTTTTTT.

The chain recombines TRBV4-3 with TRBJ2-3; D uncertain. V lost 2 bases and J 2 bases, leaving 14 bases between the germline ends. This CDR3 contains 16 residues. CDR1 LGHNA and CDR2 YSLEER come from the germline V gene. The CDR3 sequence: CASSQLLGSSTDTQYF. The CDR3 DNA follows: TGCGCCAGCAGCCAACTCCTGGGGTCTTCCACAGATACGCAGTATTTT.

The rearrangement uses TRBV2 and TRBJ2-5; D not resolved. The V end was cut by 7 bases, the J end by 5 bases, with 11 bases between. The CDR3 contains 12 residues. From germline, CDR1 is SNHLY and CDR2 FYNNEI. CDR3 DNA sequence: TGTGCCAGCAAGATTGAGTTGGAGACCCAGTACTTC. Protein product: CASKIELETQYF.

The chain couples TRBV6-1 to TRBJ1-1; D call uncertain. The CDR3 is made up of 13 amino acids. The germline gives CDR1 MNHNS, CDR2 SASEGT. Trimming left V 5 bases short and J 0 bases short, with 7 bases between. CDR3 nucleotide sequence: TGTGCCAGCAGTCCCAAAATGAACACTGAAGCTTTCTTT. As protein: CASSPKMNTEAFF.

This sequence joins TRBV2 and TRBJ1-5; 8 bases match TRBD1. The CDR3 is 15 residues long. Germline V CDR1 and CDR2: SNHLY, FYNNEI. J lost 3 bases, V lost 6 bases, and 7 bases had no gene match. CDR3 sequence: CASSLGQEINQPQHF. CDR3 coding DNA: TGTGCCAGCAGCCTGGGACAGGAGATCAATCAGCCCCAGCATTTT.

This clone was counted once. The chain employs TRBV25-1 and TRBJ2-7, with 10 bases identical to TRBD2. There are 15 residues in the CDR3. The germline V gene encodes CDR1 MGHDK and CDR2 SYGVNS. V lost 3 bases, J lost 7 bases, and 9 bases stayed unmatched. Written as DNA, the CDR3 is TGTGCCAGCAGTGATCCTAGCGGGAGCGTGAAGGAGCAGTACTTC. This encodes CASSDPSGSVKEQYF.

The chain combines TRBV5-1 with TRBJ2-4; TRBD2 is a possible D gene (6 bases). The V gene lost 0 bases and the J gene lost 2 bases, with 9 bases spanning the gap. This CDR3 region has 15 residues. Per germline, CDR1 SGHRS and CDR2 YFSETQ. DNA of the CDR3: TGCGCCAGCAGCTTGGATGCGGGAACCAAAAACATTCAGTACTTC. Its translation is CASSLDAGTKNIQYF.

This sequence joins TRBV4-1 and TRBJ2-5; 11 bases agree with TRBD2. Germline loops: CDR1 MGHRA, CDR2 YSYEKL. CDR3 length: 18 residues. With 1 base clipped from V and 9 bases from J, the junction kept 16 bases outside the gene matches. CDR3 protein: CASSQVRTSGYTPLAQYF. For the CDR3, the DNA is TGCGCCAGCAGCCAAGTGAGGACTAGCGGGTATACCCCCCTGGCCCAGTACTTC.

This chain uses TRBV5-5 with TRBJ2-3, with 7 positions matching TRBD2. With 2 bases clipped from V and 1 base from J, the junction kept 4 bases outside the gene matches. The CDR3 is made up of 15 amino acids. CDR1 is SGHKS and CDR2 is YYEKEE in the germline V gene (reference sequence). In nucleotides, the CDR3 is TGTGCCAGCAGCTTCGGGGAGGGTGGCACAGATACGCAGTATTTT. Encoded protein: CASSFGEGGTDTQYF.

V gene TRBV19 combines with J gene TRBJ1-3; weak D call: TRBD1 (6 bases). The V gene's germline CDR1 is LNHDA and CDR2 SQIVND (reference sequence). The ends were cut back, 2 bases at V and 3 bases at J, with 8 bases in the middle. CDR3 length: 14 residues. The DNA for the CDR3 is TGTGCCAGTAGTATAACAGGGCTTGGAAACACCATATATTTT. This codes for CASSITGLGNTIYF.

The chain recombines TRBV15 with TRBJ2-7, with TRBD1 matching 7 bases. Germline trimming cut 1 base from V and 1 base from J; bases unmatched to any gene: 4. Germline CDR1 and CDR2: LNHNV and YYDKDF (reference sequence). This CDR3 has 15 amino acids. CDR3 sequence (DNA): TGTGCCACCAGCAGAGGTCGACAGGGATCCTACGAGCAGTACTTC. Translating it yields CATSRGRQGSYEQYF.

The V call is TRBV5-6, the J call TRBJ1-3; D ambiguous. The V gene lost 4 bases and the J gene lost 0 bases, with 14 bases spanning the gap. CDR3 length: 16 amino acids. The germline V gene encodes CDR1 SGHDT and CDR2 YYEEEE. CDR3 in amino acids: CASSATSGHSGNTIYF. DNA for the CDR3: TGTGCCAGCAGCGCCACCTCAGGCCACTCTGGAAACACCATATATTTT.